The clone carrying this TCR beta chain has just a few counts. This entry belongs to a study of cytomegalovirus exposure and HLA in healthy donors. 60 Vbeta and 13 Jbeta primers were used in PCR. Profiled with immunoSEQ multiplex PCR; TCRdb holds only in-frame clones, not every one. The sample records about 130,000 clones, over 75% being singletons. The source material was PBMCs. The origin of this receptor is a male donor in good health and CMV-seropositive.

The CDR3 DNA reads TGTGCCAGCAGTTTTGACAGAATGAACACTGAAGCTTTCTTT. Amino acids: CASSFDRMNTEAFF. V gene TRBV6-1 combines with J gene TRBJ1-1, with D tentatively TRBD1 (5 bases). The CDR3 sequence is 14 residues long. Trimming pared 5 bases from V and 0 bases from J, leaving 10 bases between. Germline V gene data show CDR1 as MNHNS and CDR2 as SASEGT.